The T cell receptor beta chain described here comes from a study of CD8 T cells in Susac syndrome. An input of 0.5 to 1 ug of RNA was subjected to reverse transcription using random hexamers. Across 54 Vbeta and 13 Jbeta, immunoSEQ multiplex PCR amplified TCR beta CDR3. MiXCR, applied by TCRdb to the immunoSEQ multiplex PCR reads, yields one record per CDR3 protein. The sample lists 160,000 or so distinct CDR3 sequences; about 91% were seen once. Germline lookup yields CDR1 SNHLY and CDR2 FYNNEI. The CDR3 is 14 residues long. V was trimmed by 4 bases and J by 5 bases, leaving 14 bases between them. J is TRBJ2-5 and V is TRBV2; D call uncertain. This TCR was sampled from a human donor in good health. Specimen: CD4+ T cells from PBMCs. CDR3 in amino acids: CASSVNTAGETQYF. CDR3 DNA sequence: TGTGCCAGCAGTGTCAATACAGCCGGGGAGACCCAGTACTTC.